Sequencing of this T cell receptor (beta chain) was carried out in a study of blood T cell repertoires in COVID-19. Germline V gene lookup returns CDR1 LNHDA and CDR2 SQIVND (reference sequence). Losses at the gene ends were 4 bases for V and 7 bases for J; bases not matched to a gene: 7. This CDR3 spans 16 amino acids. Assay: immunoSEQ multiplex PCR; the TCRdb copy retains only in-frame clones and omits some. The data hold 140,000 to 150,000 clones, with approximately 88% observed a single time. This study enrolled people aged about 18 to 100 from about 26 US geographic areas. The chain recombines TRBV19 with TRBJ2-1; 13 bases align to TRBD2. The sample was PBMCs or T cells enriched from blood (not recorded which). This receptor was obtained from a young woman with acute COVID-19. The CDR3 DNA reads TGTGCCAGTAGTACACTAGCGGGAGGGCCCGGTAATGAGCAGTTCTTC. As protein: CASSTLAGGPGNEQFF.